Listed below are T cell receptor beta chains from one sample, sequenced in a study of graft-versus-host responses after intestinal transplantation. The repertoire was sequenced with immunoSEQ multiplex PCR; TCRdb's copy has only in-frame clones and lacks some. The sample holds roughly 100,000 clones, about 90% seen once. These receptors have no known antigen. Sequenced material: unstimulated CD4+ T cells sorted from spleen or lymph node cells, taken before intestinal transplant. These receptors all stem from a human donor who received an intestinal transplant. Both conserved end residues are part of each CDR3. The order of the fields is V gene, D gene, J gene, clone size, CDR3 length, CDR3 DNA, CDR3 protein. The D gene is left open where the match is weak. Clone size is not always given. Where it is, it says once, few, many or a class for expanded clones.

V gene: TRBV9
D gene: -
J gene: TRBJ1-2
clone size: -
CDR3 length: 16
CDR3 DNA: TGTGCCAGCAGCGTAGAAGCGGCAGGAGAGAACTATGGCTACACCTTC
CDR3 protein: CASSVEAAGENYGYTF

V gene: TRBV7-3
D gene: -
J gene: TRBJ2-1
clone size: -
CDR3 length: 13
CDR3 DNA: TGTGCCAGCAGCTTAGCCCTGTACAATGAGCAGTTCTTC
CDR3 protein: CASSLALYNEQFF

V gene: TRBV19
D gene: TRBD1
J gene: TRBJ1-2
clone size: -
CDR3 length: 13
CDR3 DNA: TGTGCCAGTAGTGGGGACAGGGGAAATGGCTACACCTTC
CDR3 protein: CASSGDRGNGYTF

V gene: TRBV28
D gene: -
J gene: TRBJ1-2
clone size: -
CDR3 length: 12
CDR3 DNA: TGTGCCAGCAGTGGGACCTCCTATGGCTACACCTTC
CDR3 protein: CASSGTSYGYTF

V gene: TRBV5-4
D gene: -
J gene: TRBJ2-7
clone size: -
CDR3 length: 14
CDR3 DNA: TGTGCCAGCAGCTTGCCCGGGGGCGCCTACGAGCAGTACTTC
CDR3 protein: CASSLPGGAYEQYF

V gene: TRBV13
D gene: -
J gene: TRBJ2-3
clone size: -
CDR3 length: 14
CDR3 DNA: TGTGCCAGCAGCTTACGGCAGGGGACGGATACGCAGTATTTT
CDR3 protein: CASSLRQGTDTQYF

V gene: TRBV7-2
D gene: TRBD1
J gene: TRBJ1-2
clone size: -
CDR3 length: 15
CDR3 DNA: TGTGCCAGCAGCTTAGCGACAGGGGGCAACTATGGCTACACCTTC
CDR3 protein: CASSLATGGNYGYTF

V gene: TRBV6-5
D gene: TRBD1
J gene: TRBJ1-1
clone size: -
CDR3 length: 15
CDR3 DNA: TGTGCCAGCAGTCCCGCGGGGACAGGGGAGGTTGTAACTTTCTTT
CDR3 protein: CASSPAGTGEVVTFF

V gene: TRBV6-5
D gene: TRBD1
J gene: TRBJ1-5
clone size: -
CDR3 length: 13
CDR3 DNA: TGTGCCAGCAGGAACAGGGGGGATCAGCCCCAGCATTTT
CDR3 protein: CASRNRGDQPQHF

V gene: TRBV11-2
D gene: -
J gene: TRBJ2-1
clone size: -
CDR3 length: 15
CDR3 DNA: TGTGCCAGCAGCCCCCGGGCCACTCCATACAATGAGCAGTTCTTC
CDR3 protein: CASSPRATPYNEQFF

V gene: TRBV7-2
D gene: TRBD1
J gene: TRBJ1-4
clone size: -
CDR3 length: 15
CDR3 DNA: TGTGCCAGCAGCTTAGCCGGGACAGAGGCTGGAAAACTGTTTTTT
CDR3 protein: CASSLAGTEAGKLFF

V gene: TRBV7-9
D gene: TRBD2
J gene: TRBJ2-2
clone size: once
CDR3 length: 15
CDR3 DNA: TGTGCCAGCAGCTTAGTTAGCGGGAAGCCCGGGGAGCTGTTTTTT
CDR3 protein: CASSLVSGKPGELFF

V gene: TRBV6-1
D gene: -
J gene: TRBJ1-5
clone size: -
CDR3 length: 13
CDR3 DNA: TGTGCCAGCAGTCGGGGTAAGTGGCAGCCCCAGCATTTT
CDR3 protein: CASSRGKWQPQHF

V gene: TRBV6-5
D gene: TRBD1
J gene: TRBJ1-6
clone size: few
CDR3 length: 15
CDR3 DNA: TGTGCCAGCAGAACAACAGGGGGCAATGATTCACCCCTCCACTTT
CDR3 protein: CASRTTGGNDSPLHF

V gene: TRBV21-1
D gene: -
J gene: TRBJ2-5
clone size: -
CDR3 length: 14
CDR3 DNA: TGTGCCAGCATCATACAGGGGAGAGGAGAGACCCAGTACTTC
CDR3 protein: CASIIQGRGETQYF

V gene: TRBV19
D gene: TRBD1
J gene: TRBJ1-2
clone size: -
CDR3 length: 14
CDR3 DNA: TGTGCCAGTAGTATATTGAGGACAGGGGGTGGCTACACCTTC
CDR3 protein: CASSILRTGGGYTF